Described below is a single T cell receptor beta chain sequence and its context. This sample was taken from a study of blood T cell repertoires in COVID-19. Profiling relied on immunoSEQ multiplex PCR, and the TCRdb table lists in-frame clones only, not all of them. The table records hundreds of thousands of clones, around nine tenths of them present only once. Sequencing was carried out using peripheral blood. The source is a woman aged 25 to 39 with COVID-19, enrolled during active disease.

This chain's CDR3 is CASSLGARVSTGELFF. The CDR3 DNA reads as TGTGCCAGCAGCTTAGGAGCGCGGGTGAGCACCGGGGAGCTGTTTTTT. The chain combines TRBV11-2 with TRBJ2-2, with a weak D call TRBD2 (5 bases). V lost 1 base and J 4 bases, leaving 13 bases between the germline ends. Looked up from germline, CDR1 is SGHAT and CDR2 is FQNNGV. This CDR3 is 16 amino acids long.